Detailed here is one T cell receptor beta chain. CDR1 and CDR2 (germline): LNHDA, SQIVND (reference sequence). The CDR3 has 15 residues. J lost 5 bases, V lost 5 bases, and 5 bases had no gene match. The sample is drawn from a study of blood T cell repertoires in COVID-19. Original processing methods: It was from reference gene primer amplification that nucleated cell counts were estimated. Some clones are missing from TCRdb's copy, which holds only in-frame ones; the method was immunoSEQ multiplex PCR. That table supplies the V and J calls and clone size; D and trimming were determined from the DNA. The repertoire includes around 64,000 clones, around 90% of them detected once, and around 9.9% sits in the top ten.

Sequenced input: peripheral blood. The TCR sequence derives from a woman aged 18-29 years with acute or convalescent COVID-19. This chain connects TRBV19 to TRBJ1-4; 10 bases agree with TRBD1. The CDR3 DNA sequence: TGTGCCAGTAGTGCACGGGACAGGGGAAATGAAAAACTGTTTTTT. It codes for CASSARDRGNEKLFF.